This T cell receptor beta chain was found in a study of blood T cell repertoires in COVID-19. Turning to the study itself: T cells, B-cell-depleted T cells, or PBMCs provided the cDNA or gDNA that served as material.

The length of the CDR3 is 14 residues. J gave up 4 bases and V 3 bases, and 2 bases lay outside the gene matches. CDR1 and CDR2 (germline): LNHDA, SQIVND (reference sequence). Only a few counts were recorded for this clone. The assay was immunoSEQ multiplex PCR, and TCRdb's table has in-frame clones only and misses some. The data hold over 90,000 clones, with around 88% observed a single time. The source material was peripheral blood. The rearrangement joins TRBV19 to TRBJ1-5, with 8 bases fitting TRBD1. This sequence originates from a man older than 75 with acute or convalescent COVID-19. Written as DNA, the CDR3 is TGTGCCAGTAGTATGGGACAGGTTAATCAGCCCCAGCATTTT. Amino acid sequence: CASSMGQVNQPQHF.